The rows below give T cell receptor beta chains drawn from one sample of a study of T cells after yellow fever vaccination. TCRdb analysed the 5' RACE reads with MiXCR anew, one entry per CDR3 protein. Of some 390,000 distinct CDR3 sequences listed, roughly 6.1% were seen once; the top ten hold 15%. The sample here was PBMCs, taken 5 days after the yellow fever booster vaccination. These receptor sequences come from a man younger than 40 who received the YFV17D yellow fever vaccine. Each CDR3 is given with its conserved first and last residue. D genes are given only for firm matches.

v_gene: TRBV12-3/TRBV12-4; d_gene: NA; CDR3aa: CASTLTGGNIQYF
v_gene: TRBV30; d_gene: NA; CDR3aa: CAWSGGSGVSNQPQHF
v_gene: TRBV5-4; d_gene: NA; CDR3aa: CASSLAGRKNTQYF
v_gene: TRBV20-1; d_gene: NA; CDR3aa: CSASGGDGPPYEQYF
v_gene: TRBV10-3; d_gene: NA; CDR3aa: CAISERNQETQYF
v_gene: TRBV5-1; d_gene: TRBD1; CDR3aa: CASRGGHNEQFF
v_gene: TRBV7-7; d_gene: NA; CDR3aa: CASSFDKNQETQYF
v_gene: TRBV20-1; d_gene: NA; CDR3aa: CSARYGSGANVLTF
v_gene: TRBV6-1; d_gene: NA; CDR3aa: CASGRRDGPETQYF
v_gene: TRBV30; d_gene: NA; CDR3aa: CAWPNRDEQFF
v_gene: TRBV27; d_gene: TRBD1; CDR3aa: CASSPRTGNYEQYF
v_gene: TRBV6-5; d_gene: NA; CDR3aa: CASILSWPRETNEQFF
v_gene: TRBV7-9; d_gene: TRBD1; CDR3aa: CASSLEAGRVQGNEQFF
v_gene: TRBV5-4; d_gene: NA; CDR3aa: CASSMNGQLRLYF
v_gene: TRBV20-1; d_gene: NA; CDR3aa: CSAYGERVTYEQYF
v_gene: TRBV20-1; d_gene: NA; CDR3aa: CSARDLIQETQYF
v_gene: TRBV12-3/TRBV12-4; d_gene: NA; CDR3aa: CASSLDGGTDTQYF
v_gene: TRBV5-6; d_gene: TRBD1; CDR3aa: CASSLGSATGWMGEKLFF
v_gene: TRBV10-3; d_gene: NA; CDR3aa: CAINMGTAPGEEQYF
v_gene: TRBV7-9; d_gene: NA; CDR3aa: CASSRAGFDTEAFF
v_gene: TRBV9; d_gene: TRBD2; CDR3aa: CASSPRGLAGRDTQYF
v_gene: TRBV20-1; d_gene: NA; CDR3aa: CSATSVPPYEQYF
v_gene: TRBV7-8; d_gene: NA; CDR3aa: CASSAGSGRTYNEQFF
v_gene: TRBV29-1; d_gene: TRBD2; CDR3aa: CSAPLGASGIVTDTQYF
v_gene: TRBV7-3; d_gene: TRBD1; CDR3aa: CASSRSRDRTDTQYF
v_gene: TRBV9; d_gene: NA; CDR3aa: CASSERPVPTDTQYF
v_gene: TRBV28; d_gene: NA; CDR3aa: CASSPSSRSYNEQFF
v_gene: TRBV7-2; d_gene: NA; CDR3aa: CASSLLAHAYEQYF
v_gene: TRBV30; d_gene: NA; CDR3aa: CAWNREAGELFF
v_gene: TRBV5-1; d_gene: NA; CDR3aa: CASSLEGVEDTQYF
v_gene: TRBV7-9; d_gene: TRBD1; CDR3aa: CASSQSGGTNEQFF
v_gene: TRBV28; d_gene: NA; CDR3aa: CASLKRAGVSGANVLTF
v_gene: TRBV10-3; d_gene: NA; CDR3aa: CAIRGDKHYEQYF
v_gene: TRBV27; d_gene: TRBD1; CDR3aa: CASMLGGSLGGYTF
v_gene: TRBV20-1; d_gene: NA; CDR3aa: CSARVVAASSYNEQFF
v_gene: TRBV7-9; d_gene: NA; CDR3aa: CASSFSGSPHTEAFF
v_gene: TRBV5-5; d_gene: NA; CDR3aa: CASGPGRGAYEQYF